These 25 T cell receptor beta chains share one sample of origin, sequenced in a study of blood T cell repertoires in COVID-19. Clones were sequenced by immunoSEQ multiplex PCR, and TCRdb holds only the in-frame ones, with some missing. The table has fewer than 200,000 clones, around 80% seen once; the top ten hold less than 4.5%. The sequencing input was PBMCs or T cells enriched from blood (not recorded which). These receptors came from a woman between 50 and 59 years old in a cohort exposed to, infected with or recovered from COVID-19 (not recorded which).

The chain combines TRBV6-2 or TRBV6-3 with TRBJ2-5; 11 nucleotides agree with TRBD1. With V trimmed by 4 bases and J by 6 bases, 4 bases remained unmatched. CDR3 length: 14 amino acids. The germline V gene has CDR1 MNHEY and CDR2 SVGEGT. For the CDR3, the DNA is TGTGCCAGCAGTTCGTGGACAGGGGGCCAGACCCAGTACTTC. Its protein is CASSSWTGGQTQYF.

V gene TRBV6-5 combines with J gene TRBJ1-5; a weak D match, TRBD1 (5 bases). The germline V and J ends were trimmed by 5 bases and 7 bases, with 15 bases remaining between them. Germline values: CDR1 MNHEY, CDR2 SVGAGI. There are 14 residues in the CDR3. CDR3 in DNA: TGTGCCAGCAGTATCCTACTGGGGGGGCAGCCCCAGCATTTT. It yields the protein CASSILLGGQPQHF.

The chain combines TRBV4-2 with TRBJ1-5, with a tentative D call TRBD1 (6 bases). CDR1 LGHNA and CDR2 YNFKEQ come from the germline V gene. V dropped 0 bases and J dropped 6 bases, with 12 bases sitting between them. The CDR3 spans 15 residues. The CDR3, as DNA: TGTGCCAGCAGCCAAGAGCCGGGGGGCTTTCAGCCCCAGCATTTT. The encoded protein is CASSQEPGGFQPQHF.

This chain joins TRBV9 and TRBJ2-7; no clear D. Germline values: CDR1 SGDLS, CDR2 YYNGEE. The CDR3 contains 14 residues. Trimming cost V 2 bases and J 0 bases, with 9 bases left between them. CDR3 amino acids: CASSVLATSYEQYF. The CDR3 DNA follows: TGTGCCAGCAGCGTCTTGGCAACCTCCTACGAGCAGTACTTC.

The chain carries TRBV5-1 and TRBJ2-1; 8 bases match TRBD2. Losses at the gene ends were 4 bases for V and 5 bases for J; bases not matched to a gene: 8. The germline V gene encodes CDR1 SGHRS and CDR2 YFSETQ. This CDR3 is built from 15 residues. The CDR3 nucleotides are TGCGCCAGCAGCGGTCCGGGGGGGCAAAACAATGAGCAGTTCTTC. This sequence encodes CASSGPGGQNNEQFF.

The rearrangement links TRBV29-1 to TRBJ2-3; TRBD1 matches 9 bases. The CDR3 loop spans 14 amino acids. After removal of 5 bases from V and 2 bases from J, the junction contained 5 bases not matched to a gene. In germline, CDR1 is SQVTM, CDR2 ANQGSEA. The CDR3 nucleotides are TGCAGCGTTTTGGACAGGGGAACCACAGATACGCAGTATTTT. It yields the protein CSVLDRGTTDTQYF.

This chain joins TRBV11-2 and TRBJ2-1; TRBD2 matches at 12 bases. The length of the CDR3 is 15 residues. Trimming took 5 bases from V and 4 from J; bases not matched to a gene: 3. CDR1 is SGHAT, CDR2 FQNNGV, per germline. CDR3 amino acids: CASSPGLAGYNEQFF. The CDR3 region has the DNA TGTGCCAGCAGCCCCGGACTAGCGGGGTACAATGAGCAGTTCTTC.

The chain uses TRBV30 and TRBJ2-5, with 7 bases matching TRBD2. The CDR3 has 13 amino acids. Germline CDR1 is GTSNPN and CDR2 is SVGIG (reference sequence). V shed 4 bases, J shed 9 bases, and the junction held 11 bases outside the gene matches. The CDR3 protein is CAWTASGGLAQYF. Written as DNA, the CDR3 is TGTGCCTGGACTGCTAGCGGTGGTTTGGCCCAGTACTTC.

The rearrangement uses TRBV20-1 and TRBJ1-3, with D unresolved. Per germline, CDR1 DFQATT and CDR2 SNEGSKA (reference sequence). V lost 5 bases to trimming and J lost 10 bases, with 12 bases between them. The CDR3 has 11 amino acids. CDR3 DNA sequence: TGCAGTGCTGAAGGCGTGAGGACCATATATTTT. Translation: CSAEGVRTIYF.

The chain has TRBV10-3 and TRBJ2-7, with 9 bases matching TRBD1. Germline values: CDR1 ENHRY, CDR2 SYGVKD. This CDR3 is built from 15 residues. J was trimmed by 5 bases and V by 0 bases; bases with no gene match: 5. CDR3 residues: CAISESTGGTHEQYF. The CDR3 nucleotides read TGTGCCATCAGTGAGTCTACAGGGGGCACTCACGAGCAGTACTTC.

This clone turned up a few times. The chain is built from TRBV6-6 and TRBJ2-3, with 12 bases matching TRBD1. Germline CDR1 is MNHNY and CDR2 is SVGAGI (reference sequence). CDR3 length: 16 residues. V was pared by 7 bases and J by 4 bases, with 9 bases of the junction left unmatched. This chain's CDR3 is CASTDPGTGGPDTQYF. Written as DNA, the CDR3 is TGTGCCAGCACCGACCCCGGGACAGGGGGCCCAGATACGCAGTATTTT.

This chain uses TRBV5-1 with TRBJ1-5; 8 positions match TRBD1. Germline V gene sequence: CDR1 SGHRS, CDR2 YFSETQ. V was clipped by 5 bases and J by 5 bases; unmatched bases: 3. This CDR3 region has 13 residues. CDR3 region: CASRQGGDQPQHF. CDR3 coding DNA: TGCGCCAGCAGACAGGGGGGGGATCAGCCCCAGCATTTT. The full variable domain, rest sourced from reference TRBV5-1 and TRBJ1-5, is KAGVTQTPRYLIKTRGQQVTLSCSPISGHRSVSWYQQTPGQGLQFLFEYFSETQRNKGNFPGRFSGRQFSNSRSEMNVSTLELGDSALYLCASRQGGDQPQHFGDGTRLSIL.

This sequence joins TRBV28 and TRBJ1-6, with D possibly TRBD1 on 5 matching bases. Germline V lookup: CDR1 MDHEN, CDR2 SYDVKM. The CDR3 is 12 residues long. The germline V and J ends were trimmed by 7 bases and 10 bases, with 11 bases remaining between them. The CDR3 bases are TGTGCCAGCACTCAGGGTGGCTCACCCCTCCACTTT. This translates into CASTQGGSPLHF.

This rearrangement joins TRBV7-3 to TRBJ2-3; possibly TRBD1 for D (5 bases). Germline V gives CDR1 SGHTA, CDR2 FQGTGA. Deletions cut 2 bases from V and 5 bases from J, with 17 bases between. This CDR3 has 16 residues. The CDR3 loop reads CASSLGANPRIDTQYF. The CDR3 DNA reads TGTGCCAGCAGCTTAGGGGCTAATCCGCGAATAGATACGCAGTATTTT. Together with reference TRBV7-3 and TRBJ2-3, the CDR3 gives the full variable domain: GAGVSQTPSNKVTEKGKYVELRCDPISGHTALYWYRQSLGQGPEFLIYFQGTGAADDSGLPNDRFFAVRPEGSVSTLKIQRTERGDSAVYLCASSLGANPRIDTQYFGPGTRLTVL.

In this sample, this clone turned up once. J is TRBJ2-2 and V is TRBV27; TRBD2 matches 9 bases. The trim removed 0 bases at V and 1 base at J, leaving 15 bases unmatched. Germline V lookup: CDR1 MNHEY, CDR2 SMNVEV (reference sequence). The CDR3 spans 21 residues. DNA of the CDR3: TGTGCCAGCAGTTTATCCAATGTGGCGGGGGGGCCGAATTGGAACACCGGGGAGCTGTTTTTT. Translated: CASSLSNVAGGPNWNTGELFF.

The genes are TRBV4-3 and TRBJ2-7; D gene unclear. Germline V gene data show CDR1 as LGHNA and CDR2 as YSLEER. V was pared by 4 bases and J by 5 bases, with 15 bases between. This CDR3 has 14 residues. This chain's CDR3 is CASSPKPSRDEQYF. The DNA of the CDR3 is TGCGCCAGCAGCCCTAAGCCCTCCCGAGACGAGCAGTACTTC.

This chain connects TRBV28 to TRBJ2-7, with 8 positions matching TRBD1. Germline-derived CDR1 and CDR2 are MDHEN and SYDVKM. The V and J ends lost 4 bases and 3 bases, in that order; junction bases with no gene match: 8. The length of the CDR3 is 15 residues. In DNA, the CDR3 is TGTGCCAGCAGTTCCGCCGGGACAGGCTTCTACGAGCAGTACTTC. It encodes CASSSAGTGFYEQYF.

The rearrangement links TRBV2 to TRBJ2-3, with TRBD2 identical over 12 bases. The CDR3 runs to 15 residues. The germline CDR1 and CDR2 sequences are SNHLY and FYNNEI. J lost 1 base, V lost 6 bases, and 2 bases had no gene match. The CDR3 reads CASRRLAGGTDTQYF. CDR3 nucleotides: TGTGCCAGCAGGAGACTAGCGGGGGGCACAGATACGCAGTATTTT.

Details on this clone: Other nucleotide sequences from this sample produce the same CDR3. The V call is TRBV3-1 (or the pseudogene TRBV3-2), the J call TRBJ2-5; D is uncertain. CDR1 and CDR2 from the germline V gene are LGHDT and YNNKEL (reference sequence). V lost 4 bases and J 3 bases, leaving 3 bases between the germline ends. The CDR3 is 11 residues long. The CDR3 loop is CASSLKETQYF. CDR3 coding DNA: TGTGCCAGCAGCCTCAAAGAGACCCAGTACTTC.

In its sample, this clone is medium-sized (0.01 to 0.1%). The genes are TRBV11-2 and TRBJ2-7, with D possibly TRBD2 on 5 matching bases. Trimming left V 2 bases short and J 5 bases short, with 19 bases between. The CDR3 sequence is 16 residues long. Germline V gives CDR1 SGHAT, CDR2 FQNNGV. CDR3 in DNA: TGTGCCAGCAGCTTATTGTCGATTAGCGTGGTCAACGAGCAGTACTTC. Its translation: CASSLLSISVVNEQYF.

Only a few counts were recorded for this clone. This chain links TRBV28 with TRBJ2-3; D is possibly TRBD2 (5 bases). The CDR3 length is 13 residues. V gave up 5 bases and J gave up 5 bases, with 11 bases separating them. CDR1 and CDR2 from the germline V gene are MDHEN and SYDVKM. This CDR3 is CASSPQGRDTQYF. CDR3 DNA sequence: TGTGCCAGCAGTCCTCAAGGGAGAGATACGCAGTATTTT.

This chain uses TRBV18 with TRBJ2-3; 10 bases map to TRBD2. The CDR3 runs to 16 residues. The germline gives CDR1 KGHSH, CDR2 LQKENI. The ends lost 3 bases at V and 4 bases at J; junction bases unmatched: 7. CDR3 nucleotide sequence: TGTGCCAGCTCACCCCCGGGACTAGCGAGCTCAGATACGCAGTATTTT. Translating it yields CASSPPGLASSDTQYF.

V usage is TRBV11-3 and J usage is TRBJ2-5; a possible D gene is TRBD1 (9 bases). The germline V and J ends were trimmed by 5 bases and 5 bases, with 30 bases remaining between them. This CDR3 comprises 19 residues. From germline, CDR1 is SGHNT and CDR2 YENEEA. The CDR3 DNA follows: TGTGCCAGCAGCATGGGACAGGGAGGGGCCAGCGGGAGATTTGAGACCCAGTACTTC. Translating gives CASSMGQGGASGRFETQYF.

This chain links TRBV7-9 with TRBJ2-1, with a tentative D call TRBD1 (6 bases). The CDR3 contains 13 residues. CDR1 and CDR2 from the germline V gene are SEHNR and FQNEAQ (reference sequence). The ends were cut back, 4 bases at V and 5 bases at J, with 9 bases in the middle. The CDR3 coding sequence is TGTGCCAGCAGCTATAGACAGGACAATGAGCAGTTCTTC. Protein: CASSYRQDNEQFF.

In this sample, this clone is medium-sized. V usage is TRBV5-6 and J usage is TRBJ2-3; 9 bases fit TRBD1. CDR1 SGHDT and CDR2 YYEEEE come from the germline V gene. V lost 1 base, J lost 5 bases, and 5 bases stayed unmatched. The CDR3 has 15 amino acids. This chain's CDR3 is CASSLLQGAGDTQYF. The CDR3 region has the DNA TGTGCCAGCAGCTTGTTACAGGGGGCTGGAGATACGCAGTATTTT.